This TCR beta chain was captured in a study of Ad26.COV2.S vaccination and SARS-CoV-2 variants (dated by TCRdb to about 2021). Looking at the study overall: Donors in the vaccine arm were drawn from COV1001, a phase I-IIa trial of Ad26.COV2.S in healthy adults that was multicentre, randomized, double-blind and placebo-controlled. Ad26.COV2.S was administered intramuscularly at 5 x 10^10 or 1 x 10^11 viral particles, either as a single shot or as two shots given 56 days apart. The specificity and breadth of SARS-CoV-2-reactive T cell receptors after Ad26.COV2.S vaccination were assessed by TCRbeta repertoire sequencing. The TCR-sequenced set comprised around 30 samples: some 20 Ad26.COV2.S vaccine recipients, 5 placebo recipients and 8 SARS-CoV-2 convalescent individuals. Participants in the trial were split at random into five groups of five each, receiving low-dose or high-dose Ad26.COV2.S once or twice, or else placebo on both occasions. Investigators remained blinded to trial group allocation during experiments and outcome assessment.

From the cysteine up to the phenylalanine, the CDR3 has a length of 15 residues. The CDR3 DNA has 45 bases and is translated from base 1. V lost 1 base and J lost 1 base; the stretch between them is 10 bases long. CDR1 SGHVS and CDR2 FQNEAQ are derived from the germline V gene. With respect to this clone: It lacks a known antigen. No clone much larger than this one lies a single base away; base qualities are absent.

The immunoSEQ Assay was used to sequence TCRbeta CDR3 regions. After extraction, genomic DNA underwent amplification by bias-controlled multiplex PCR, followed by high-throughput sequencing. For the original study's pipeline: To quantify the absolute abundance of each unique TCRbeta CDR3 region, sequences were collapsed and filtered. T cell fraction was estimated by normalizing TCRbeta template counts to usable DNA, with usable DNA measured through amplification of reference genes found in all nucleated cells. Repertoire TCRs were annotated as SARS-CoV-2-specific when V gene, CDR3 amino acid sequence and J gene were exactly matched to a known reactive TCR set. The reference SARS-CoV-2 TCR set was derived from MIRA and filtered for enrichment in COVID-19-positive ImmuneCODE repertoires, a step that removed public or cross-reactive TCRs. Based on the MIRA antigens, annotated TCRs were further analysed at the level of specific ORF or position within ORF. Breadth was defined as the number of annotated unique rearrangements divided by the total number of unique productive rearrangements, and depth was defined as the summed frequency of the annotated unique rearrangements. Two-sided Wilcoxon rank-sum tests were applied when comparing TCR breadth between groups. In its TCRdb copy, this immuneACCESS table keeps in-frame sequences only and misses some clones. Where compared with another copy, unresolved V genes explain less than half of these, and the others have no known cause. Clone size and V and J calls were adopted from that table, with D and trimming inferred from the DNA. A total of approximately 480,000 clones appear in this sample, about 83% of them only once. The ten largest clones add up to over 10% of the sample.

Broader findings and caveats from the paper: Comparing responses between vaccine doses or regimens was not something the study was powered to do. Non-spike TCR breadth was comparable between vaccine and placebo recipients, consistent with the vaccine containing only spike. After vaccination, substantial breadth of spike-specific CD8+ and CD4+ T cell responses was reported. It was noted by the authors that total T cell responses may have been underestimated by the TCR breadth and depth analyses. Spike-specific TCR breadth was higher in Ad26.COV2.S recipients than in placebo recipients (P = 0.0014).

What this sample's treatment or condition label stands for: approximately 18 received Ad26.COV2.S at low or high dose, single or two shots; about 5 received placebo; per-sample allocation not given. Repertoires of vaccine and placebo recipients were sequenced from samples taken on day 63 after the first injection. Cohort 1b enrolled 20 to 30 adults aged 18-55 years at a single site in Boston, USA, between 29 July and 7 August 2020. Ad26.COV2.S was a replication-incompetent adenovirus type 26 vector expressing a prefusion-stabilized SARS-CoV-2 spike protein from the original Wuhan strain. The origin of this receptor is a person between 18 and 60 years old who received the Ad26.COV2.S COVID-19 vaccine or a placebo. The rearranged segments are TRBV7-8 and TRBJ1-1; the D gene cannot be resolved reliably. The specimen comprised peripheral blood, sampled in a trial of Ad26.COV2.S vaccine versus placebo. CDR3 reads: CASSLGGRSNTEAFF. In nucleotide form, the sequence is TGTGCCAGCAGCTTAGGCGGCAGATCGAACACTGAAGCTTTCTTT.